Listed below are T cell receptor beta chains from one sample, sequenced in a study of blood T cell repertoires in COVID-19. Assay: immunoSEQ multiplex PCR; the TCRdb copy retains only in-frame clones and omits some. The table has about 7,200 clones, about nine tenths seen once. The specimen was peripheral blood. The source is a human donor in a cohort sampled during active COVID-19. The donor label of this sample is uncertain. Each CDR3 is given with its conserved first and last residue. The size field is filled for only some rows; it gives once, few, many or a size class.

V: TRBV10-3; length: 18; size: -; CDR3: CAISEGGAWTHYNSPLHF
V: TRBV5-1; length: 16; size: -; CDR3: CASSFQGQENTGELFF
V: TRBV5-1; length: 14; size: -; CDR3: CASSLASGNYEQYF
V: TRBV6-5; length: 12; size: -; CDR3: CASRGGGETQYF
V: TRBV20-1; length: 17; size: -; CDR3: CSASDGRGRTMNTEAFF
V: TRBV2; length: 15; size: medium-sized; CDR3: CASSAYSSSGNTIYF
V: TRBV4-1; length: 15; size: once; CDR3: CASSRTQGAGGELFF
V: TRBV5-1; length: 13; size: -; CDR3: CASSRDRAYEQYF
V: TRBV5-1; length: 13; size: -; CDR3: CASSALAGDLAFF
V: TRBV2; length: 15; size: -; CDR3: CASSEAPHSSYEQYF
V: TRBV21-1; length: 16; size: -; CDR3: CASSEGGLADQETQYF
V: TRBV6-6; length: 14; size: -; CDR3: CASRQGNSNQPQHF
V: TRBV18; length: 13; size: once; CDR3: CASSPNKNSPLHF
V: TRBV5-4; length: 14; size: -; CDR3: CASSRDKTNEKLFF
V: TRBV19; length: 16; size: -; CDR3: CASSMTTGNSNQPQHF
V: TRBV3-1/TRBV3-2; length: 14; size: -; CDR3: CASSLAGGEETQYF
V: TRBV2; length: 11; size: -; CDR3: CASRQGYEQYF
V: TRBV30; length: 13; size: once; CDR3: CAWTGGSNSPLHF
V: TRBV7-2; length: 14; size: -; CDR3: CASSLGPTGGKLFF
V: TRBV9; length: 15; size: -; CDR3: CASSVAGGASGELFF
V: TRBV10-3; length: 13; size: -; CDR3: CAISQGAWYEQYF
V: TRBV6-4; length: 17; size: -; CDR3: CASSDSGRGPRNQPQHF
V: TRBV3-1/TRBV3-2; length: 15; size: -; CDR3: CASSHPGQGVHEQYF
V: TRBV5-4; length: 14; size: -; CDR3: CASSNPSRRYEQYF
V: TRBV4-1; length: 17; size: once; CDR3: CASSPKNTQANTGELFF
V: TRBV10-3; length: 13; size: once; CDR3: CAISNRGDTEAFF
V: TRBV28; length: 14; size: -; CDR3: CASIPGGLSYEQYF
V: TRBV4-1; length: 16; size: -; CDR3: CASSQDQGPNTGELFF
V: TRBV6-6; length: 14; size: -; CDR3: CASNVQGIVYEQYF
V: TRBV3-1/TRBV3-2; length: 12; size: -; CDR3: CASSPQGREQFF
V: TRBV2; length: 13; size: -; CDR3: CASSSTGYEKLFF
V: TRBV4-1; length: 14; size: -; CDR3: CASSQVSGQETQYF
V: TRBV10-2; length: 15; size: -; CDR3: CASSEAGTGTYEQYF
V: TRBV20-1; length: 10; size: once; CDR3: CSASQDGYTF
V: TRBV15; length: 13; size: -; CDR3: CATSRDPGYEQYF
V: TRBV28; length: 14; size: -; CDR3: CASSLSGRGYEQYF
V: TRBV11-2; length: 13; size: once; CDR3: CASSASGGYEQYF
V: TRBV3-1/TRBV3-2; length: 15; size: -; CDR3: CASSQEARATYGYTF
V: TRBV5-1; length: 13; size: -; CDR3: CASSLYGGDTQYF
V: TRBV29-1; length: 14; size: -; CDR3: CSARQGVNTGELFF
V: TRBV7-9; length: 15; size: once; CDR3: CASSPPGQGFGELFF
V: TRBV10-3; length: 15; size: once; CDR3: CAISERRGLDEKLFF
V: TRBV9; length: 14; size: -; CDR3: CASSVAGGLNTQYF
V: TRBV3-1/TRBV3-2; length: 12; size: -; CDR3: CASSRTDNEQFF
V: TRBV6-5; length: 15; size: few; CDR3: CASSYSRGTTYEQYF
V: TRBV3-1/TRBV3-2; length: 14; size: -; CDR3: CASSPGGVTYGYTF
V: TRBV7-3; length: 16; size: -; CDR3: CASSLSGQGSTGELFF
V: TRBV30; length: 18; size: -; CDR3: CAGAGDRGTGGSGNTIYF
V: TRBV7-6; length: 15; size: medium-sized; CDR3: CASSPPGTSSWTQYF
V: TRBV25-1; length: 13; size: -; CDR3: CASSESNISPLHF